This T cell receptor (beta chain) was sequenced for a study of T-cell memory formation after mild COVID-19 (TCRdb year 2021). Concerning the study at large: Most TCR sequence clusters were specific to one of the two donors. In two donors, T-cell clones that expanded and contracted after mild COVID-19 were followed by sequencing TCRalpha and TCRbeta repertoires longitudinally. Two young, previously healthy adult volunteers made up the cohort, one male and one female.

As to this clonotype: Its cognate antigen has yet to be identified. Base-call qualities are not available, and no considerably larger clone is one nucleotide away.

The listed sequencing device is Illumina NovaSeq 6000. TCRalpha and TCRbeta cDNA libraries were built by 5'RACE with constant-segment primers, adding sample barcodes and unique molecular identifiers. RNA was extracted from every sample with Trizol reagent. Library amplification was performed in two PCR steps, and a second sample barcode and Illumina TruSeq adapters were introduced in the second step. Libraries were sequenced on an Illumina NovaSeq with 2 x 150 bp paired-end reads. Per the authors' processing: The reads were demultiplexed and collapsed into UMI-guided consensus sequences using migec v1.2.7. Using mixcr v2.1.11, the UMI consensuses were aligned to TRA and TRB V and J templates and assembled into clonotypes. Clonotypes were classified as expanded or contracted when called significant by both edgeR and NoisET, with noise models trained on biological replicates. For edgeR calls, the cutoffs were a false discovery rate-adjusted p below 0.01 and a log2 fold-change threshold of 1. As an exploratory analysis of dynamics, PCA with hierarchical clustering was applied to max-normalized trajectories of the 1000 most abundant clonotypes. Each responding clone was given a CD4 or CD8 phenotype based on the CD4+ and CD8+ repertoires, which had been sequenced separately. TCRdb reanalyzed the raw reads on its own, using fastp at Q25 for trimming and MiXCR for clone calling, and kept in-frame beta chains. When rows share a CDR3 protein, they turn into one entry using the most common DNA and genes. TCRdb's processing, not the authors' own work, is the source of the V and J calls. Counted in this sample were tens of thousands of distinct CDR3 sequences; over 13% of them appeared once. The biggest ten clones account for under 45% of the sample.

General findings and caveats noted by the study authors: Whether the second-wave clones peaking on day 37 were SARS-CoV-2 specific was not confirmed. The study covered only a couple of mild cases, and larger cohorts including severe cases with pre-infection samples were considered necessary. Contracting CD4+ clones appeared mostly in the CM and EM memory subsets, whereas CD8+ clones were enriched in EMRA. Balanced CD4/CD8 phenotypes were observed for clones contracting from day 15 to 85, whereas a bias towards CD4+ was observed for a second wave of clones expanding from day 15 to 37. The detection of some responding clones in pre-infection memory suggests that pre-existing cross-reactive memory T cells joined the SARS-CoV-2 response.

Reading the germline V gene (reference sequence) gives CDR1 MNHEY and CDR2 SMNVEV. V loses 2 bases of germline sequence and J loses 5 bases, and the interval between the two ends is 13 bases. The CDR3 starts with the cysteine, ends with the phenylalanine, and has 15 residues. Only the CDR3 region is kept as DNA, spanning 45 bases read in frame from base 1. Ficoll-Paque density gradient centrifugation was the method used to isolate PBMCs. The sample taken for sequencing was PBMCs or a T cell subset sorted from them (not recorded which). The chain is assembled from TRBV27 and TRBJ1-5; TRBD1 is a weak D gene call, 5 bases matching. The TCR comes from a man between 18 and 35 years old who had mild COVID-19 (a few samples of this study predate the infection). The sample titles of this study are shuffled in the database, so cell type and time point are left out; the donor was told from shared clones. The CDR3 reads as follows: CASSLSGGGYQPQHF. At the DNA level, the sequence is TGTGCCAGCAGTTTAAGTGGCGGGGGGTATCAGCCCCAGCATTTT.